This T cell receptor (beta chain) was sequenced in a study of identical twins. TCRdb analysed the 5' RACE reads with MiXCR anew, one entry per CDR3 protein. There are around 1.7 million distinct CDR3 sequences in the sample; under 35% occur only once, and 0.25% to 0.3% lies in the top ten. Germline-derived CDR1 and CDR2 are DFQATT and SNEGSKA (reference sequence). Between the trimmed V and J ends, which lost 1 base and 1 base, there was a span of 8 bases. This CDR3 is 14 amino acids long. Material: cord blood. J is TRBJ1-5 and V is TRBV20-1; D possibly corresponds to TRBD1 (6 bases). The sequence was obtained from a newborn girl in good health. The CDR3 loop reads CSARVGQSNQPQHF. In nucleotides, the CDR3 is TGCAGTGCTAGAGTGGGACAAAGCAATCAGCCCCAGCATTTT.